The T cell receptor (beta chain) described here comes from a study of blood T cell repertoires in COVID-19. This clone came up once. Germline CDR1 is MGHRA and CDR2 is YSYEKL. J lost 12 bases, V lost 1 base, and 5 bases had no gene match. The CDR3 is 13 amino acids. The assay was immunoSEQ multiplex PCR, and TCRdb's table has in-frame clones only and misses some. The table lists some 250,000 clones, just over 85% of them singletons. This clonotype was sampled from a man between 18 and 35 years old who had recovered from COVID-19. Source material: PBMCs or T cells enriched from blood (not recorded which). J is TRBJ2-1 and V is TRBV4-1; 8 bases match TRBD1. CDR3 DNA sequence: TGCGCCAGCAGCCAAGGACAGGGGATATGGCAGTTCTTC. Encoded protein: CASSQGQGIWQFF.